This is a list of T cell receptor beta chains from one sample in a study of blood T cell repertoires in COVID-19. TCRdb keeps only in-frame clones here, not all; method: immunoSEQ multiplex PCR. The repertoire consists of 200,000 to 250,000 clones, with approximately 82% occurring once and the leading ten covering roughly 12%. Source material: peripheral blood. The receptors come from a woman aged 40 to 50 with acute or convalescent COVID-19. Both conserved end residues are part of each CDR3. D genes are given only for firm matches. The size entry is marked missing in some rows and otherwise reads once, few, many or a size class.

>TRBJ2-7|TRBV5-1|few|TRBD1
TGCGCCAGCAGCAGGGGACAGACCTACGAGCAGTACTTC
CASSRGQTYEQYF
>TRBJ2-7|TRBV27|.|.
TGTGCCAGCAGCCCGTGGGGCTCCACCTACGAGCAGTACTTC
CASSPWGSTYEQYF
>TRBJ2-3|TRBV21-1|once|.
TGTGCCAGCAGTAGAAATGGACAGGGAAGAATTAGCACAGATACGCAGTATTTT
CASSRNGQGRISTDTQYF
>TRBJ2-3|TRBV4-3|.|TRBD2
TGCGCCAGCAGCCCCAGCGGGAGAAGGACAGATACGCAGTATTTT
CASSPSGRRTDTQYF
>TRBJ1-5|TRBV10-3|.|.
TGTGCCACCCTAGGGGACACGGCGGGTCCCCAGCATTTT
CATLGDTAGPQHF
>TRBJ1-1|TRBV6-5|.|.
TGTGCCGGCAGCGGGACTGAAGCTTTCTTT
CAGSGTEAFF
>TRBJ2-7|TRBV24-1|few|.
TGTGCCACCAGTGAAAGGGACAACGAGCAGTACTTC
CATSERDNEQYF
>TRBJ2-1|TRBV5-6|.|.
TGTGCCAGCAGCCTGAACTTCAATGAGCAGTTCTTC
CASSLNFNEQFF
>TRBJ2-5|TRBV27|.|TRBD1
TGTGCCAGCAGTTTCGGACAGGCGACCCAAGAGACCCAGTACTTC
CASSFGQATQETQYF
>TRBJ1-2|TRBV3-1/TRBV3-2|many|.
TGTGCCAGCAGCCAAATCACATATGGCTACACCTTC
CASSQITYGYTF
>TRBJ1-3|TRBV11-2|.|.
TGTGCCAGCAGCTTAGGGGCAGCTACCAACACCATATATTTT
CASSLGAATNTIYF
>TRBJ1-5|TRBV5-1|.|.
TGCGCCAGCAGCTTGGTAGTGACAGTCCCATATCAGCCCCAGCATTTT
CASSLVVTVPYQPQHF
>TRBJ1-5|TRBV6-7|.|.
TGTGCCAGCAAATATAGGAGGTCTGATGGCAATCAGCCCCAGCATTTT
CASKYRRSDGNQPQHF
>TRBJ2-7|TRBV19|few|.
TGTGCCAGTAGTATTGACTCACTTTCCTACGAGCAGTACTTC
CASSIDSLSYEQYF
>TRBJ2-1|TRBV1|.|.
TGCACCAGCTGGGATTGGACTAGCTCCTACAATGAGCAGTTCTTC
CTSWDWTSSYNEQFF
>TRBJ2-1|TRBV3-1/TRBV3-2|.|.
TGTGCCAGCAGCCAGGCCTCAAGCTCCTACAATGAGCAGTTCTTC
CASSQASSSYNEQFF
>TRBJ1-3|TRBV10-3|.|TRBD1
TGTGCCATTAGGGACCTCAGGGGGAATGGAAACACCATATATTTT
CAIRDLRGNGNTIYF
>TRBJ1-2|TRBV27|.|.
TGTGCCAGCGTGGGCCCTCCTCATTATGGCTACACCTTC
CASVGPPHYGYTF
>TRBJ1-1|TRBV10-3|.|.
TGTGCCATCACTTTCGACGGAGAAGGAAACACTGAAGCTTTCTTT
CAITFDGEGNTEAFF
>TRBJ1-2|TRBV30|.|.
TGTGCCTGGAGTGTACCCGGGTACGGGTATGGCTACACCTTC
CAWSVPGYGYGYTF
>TRBJ1-2|TRBV20-1|once|.
TGCAGTGCTACTATAAGGGGTGGCTACACCTTC
CSATIRGGYTF
>TRBJ2-2|TRBV9|.|.
TGTGCCAGCAGCCCAGGTCCTACCGGGGAGCTGTTTTTT
CASSPGPTGELFF
>TRBJ2-1|TRBV7-2|.|.
TGTGCCAGCAGCTTAGAGTGGGGCCACTACAATGAGCAGTTCTTC
CASSLEWGHYNEQFF
>TRBJ2-7|TRBV14|few|.
TGTGCCAGCAGCCTAACAGGGAGCTCCTACGAGCAGTACTTC
CASSLTGSSYEQYF
>TRBJ2-6|TRBV6-6|.|.
TGTGCCAGCAGATCCGGACTATTCTCTGGGGCCAACGTCCTGACTTTC
CASRSGLFSGANVLTF